This is a list of T cell receptor beta chains from one sample in a study of blood T cells in healthy people across ages. TCRdb processed the 5' RACE reads anew with MiXCR; each CDR3 protein has one entry. The data show over 700,000 distinct CDR3 sequences, just under 25% seen once. The data also belong to a second study, concerning T cells of mothers and their children.

Sequencing input: blood. These TCRs come from a boy younger than 18 in good health. Each CDR3 is given with its conserved first and last residue. Clone size is not always given. Where it is, it says once, few, many or a class for expanded clones.

TRBV5-1,few,TRBJ2-7,15,CARSETGGDNYEQYF
TRBV29-1,few,TRBJ2-7,15,CSVEEGRGQSYEQYF
TRBV15,-,TRBJ1-5,14,CATSREKGLQPQHF
TRBV28,few,TRBJ1-4,15,CASSLRDRDYGELFF
TRBV4-1,-,TRBJ2-5,13,CASRRLMEETQYF
TRBV7-9,-,TRBJ2-5,16,CASSPPLRGWGETQYF
TRBV5-5,many,TRBJ2-7,15,CASSLLAGDSYEQYF
TRBV27,-,TRBJ1-5,15,CASSLAGMGNQPQHF
TRBV5-1,many,TRBJ1-4,14,CASSLDRGNEKLFF
TRBV7-3,-,TRBJ2-2,13,CASSPGEDGELFF
TRBV19,few,TRBJ2-1,15,CASSMTSGGHNEQFF
TRBV27,-,TRBJ2-7,13,CASKRGQSYEQYF
TRBV5-1,-,TRBJ2-1,14,CASSPWDSKNEQFF
TRBV18,few,TRBJ2-1,15,CASSPLSGAYNEQFF
TRBV27,-,TRBJ2-1,16,CASSYSAEASINEQFF
TRBV7-8,few,TRBJ1-1,17,CASSSLFNRAGNTEAFF
TRBV24-1,few,TRBJ1-1,13,CATSDLGNTEAFF
TRBV21-1,-,TRBJ1-2,15,CASSKVGSYCYGYTF
TRBV6-6,few,TRBJ1-1,15,CASSYQGISNTEAFF
TRBV10-3,few,TRBJ1-4,14,CAIRSDRGNEKLFF
TRBV5-6,-,-,17,CASSLAGAGGPLTEQFF
TRBV9,once,TRBJ1-2,18,CASSSGVWEGPANYGYTF
TRBV7-2,few,-,15,CASSTSRESFYEQYF
TRBV20-1,once,TRBJ2-7,12,CSAVGQVYEQYF
TRBV20-1,-,TRBJ2-3,12,CSAAQGEDTQYF
TRBV20-1,many,TRBJ2-3,13,CSALAGGADTQYF